The 26 T cell receptor beta chains in this list originate from one sample, sequenced in a study of blood T cell repertoires in COVID-19. The table came from immunoSEQ multiplex PCR; TCRdb's copy has only in-frame clones and leaves some out. Of approximately 140,000 clones listed, 70% to 90% are singletons. The specimen sequenced was peripheral blood. Receptors originate from a man in his sixties with active or convalescent COVID-19.

There are a few counts of this clone. In the same sample, other DNA sequences code for this CDR3. V gene TRBV5-1 combines with J gene TRBJ2-3; 7 bases match TRBD2. V trimming: 0 bases; J trimming: 5 bases; junction bases outside the gene matches: 3. The CDR3 has 14 amino acids. CDR1 is SGHRS, CDR2 YFSETQ, per germline. The CDR3 sequence is CASSLDGRRDTQYF. CDR3 DNA: TGCGCCAGCAGCTTGGACGGGAGGAGAGATACGCAGTATTTT.

This chain connects TRBV10-3 to TRBJ2-7; 8 nucleotides align to TRBD1. The CDR3 is made up of 14 amino acids. The J segment lost 0 bases and the V segment lost 6 bases, leaving 4 bases of the junction unmatched. Germline V gene lookup returns CDR1 ENHRY and CDR2 SYGVKD. DNA for the CDR3: TGTGCCATCAGGGACAGGGCGGACTCCTACGAGCAGTACTTC. Protein product: CAIRDRADSYEQYF.

This chain uses TRBV4-2 with TRBJ1-5; 7 nucleotides align to TRBD1. V lost 2 bases and J lost 1; bases outside the gene matches: 2. CDR3 length: 15 amino acids. The germline CDR1 and CDR2 sequences are LGHNA and YNFKEQ. CDR3 sequence (DNA): TGTGCCAGCAGCCAAACAGGGGCAAGCAATCAGCCCCAGCATTTT. Translated: CASSQTGASNQPQHF.

The count of this clone is one. The chain uses TRBV18 and TRBJ2-2; 12 positions match TRBD1. The CDR3 is made up of 19 amino acids. Per the germline V gene, CDR1 is KGHSH and CDR2 is LQKENI. The V gene end was trimmed by 4 bases and the J gene end by 4 bases; junction bases not matched to a gene: 13. The CDR3 reads CASSLTGTGGAGSTGELFF. The CDR3 bases are TGTGCCAGCTCACTTACCGGGACAGGGGGCGCTGGTAGCACCGGGGAGCTGTTTTTT. Full variable domain (rest looked up from reference TRBV18 and TRBJ2-2): NAGVMQNPRHLVRRRGQEARLRCSPMKGHSHVYWYRQLPEEGLKFMVYLQKENIIDESGMPKERFSAEFPKEGPSILRIQQVVRGDSAAYFCASSLTGTGGAGSTGELFFGEGSRLTVL.

This chain links TRBV15 with TRBJ2-7, with D tentatively TRBD1 (5 bases). Trimming cost V 2 bases and J 0 bases, with 11 bases left between them. The germline gives CDR1 LNHNV, CDR2 YYDKDF (reference sequence). There are 15 residues in the CDR3. CDR3 sequence reads: CATSRRKGNSYEQYF. CDR3 bases: TGTGCCACCAGCAGACGTAAGGGGAACTCCTACGAGCAGTACTTC.

The chain is built from TRBV9 and TRBJ1-1; D not certain. The CDR3 runs to 13 residues. CDR1 is SGDLS and CDR2 is YYNGEE in the germline V gene. Deletions cut 1 base from V and 3 bases from J, with 7 bases between. Here the CDR3 reads CASSVQVDTEAFF. In DNA form, the CDR3 reads TGTGCCAGCAGCGTACAGGTGGACACTGAAGCTTTCTTT.

The chain couples TRBV11-3 to TRBJ2-3; 7 bases map to TRBD1. With 1 base clipped from V and 2 bases from J, the junction kept 9 bases outside the gene matches. CDR3 length: 17 amino acids. Germline lookup yields CDR1 SGHNT and CDR2 YENEEA. The CDR3 spells CASSLGTGTAHTDTQYF. As DNA, the CDR3 is TGTGCCAGCAGCTTAGGCACGGGGACAGCGCACACAGATACGCAGTATTTT.

The V and J genes are TRBV7-9 and TRBJ2-5, with 8 bases lining up with TRBD2. The CDR3 has 17 amino acids. Germline CDR1 reads SEHNR; CDR2 reads FQNEAQ (reference sequence). V lost 6 bases, J lost 0 bases, and 12 bases stayed unmatched. CDR3 sequence: CASSSKTGGSHQETQYF. The CDR3 DNA reads TGTGCCAGCAGTTCTAAAACGGGGGGGTCTCACCAAGAGACCCAGTACTTC.

V and J are TRBV7-3 and TRBJ2-1; 7 nucleotides align to TRBD1. This CDR3 region has 12 residues. Losses at the gene ends were 5 bases for V and 10 bases for J; bases not matched to a gene: 5. Looked up from germline, CDR1 is SGHTA and CDR2 is FQGTGA. CDR3 region: CASSGRGREQFF. CDR3 sequence (DNA): TGTGCCAGCAGCGGTAGGGGGCGGGAGCAGTTCTTC. Using reference TRBV7-3 and TRBJ2-1 for the parts outside the CDR3, the full variable domain is GAGVSQTPSNKVTEKGKYVELRCDPISGHTALYWYRQSLGQGPEFLIYFQGTGAADDSGLPNDRFFAVRPEGSVSTLKIQRTERGDSAVYLCASSGRGREQFFGPGTRLTVL.

The genes are TRBV5-1 and TRBJ2-3, with TRBD2 identical over 13 bases. The CDR3 extends over 19 amino acids. The V gene end was trimmed by 0 bases and the J gene end by 4 bases; junction bases not matched to a gene: 11. Germline V gene data show CDR1 as SGHRS and CDR2 as YFSETQ. As DNA, the CDR3 is TGCGCCAGCAGCTTGGATGGACTAGCGGGAGTGGGGAGTCCAGATACGCAGTATTTT. Translating it yields CASSLDGLAGVGSPDTQYF.

The chain links TRBV14 to TRBJ2-1, with 8 bases that match TRBD2. J lost 9 bases, V lost 2 bases, and 12 bases had no gene match. This CDR3 contains 16 residues. Germline CDR1 is SGHDN and CDR2 is FVKESK. The CDR3, as DNA: TGTGCCAGCAGCCAACATCCGGGACTAGGGGCAGGTGAGCAGTTCTTC. This translates into CASSQHPGLGAGEQFF.

V and J are TRBV27 and TRBJ2-5; 11 nucleotides agree with TRBD1. Germline CDR1 is MNHEY and CDR2 is SMNVEV (reference sequence). Trimming took 4 bases from V and 3 from J; bases not matched to a gene: 4. This CDR3 contains 15 residues. The CDR3 DNA sequence: TGTGCCAGCAGTTCCCCGGGACAGGGGGAAGAGACCCAGTACTTC. Translated: CASSSPGQGEETQYF.

The rearrangement links TRBV5-1 to TRBJ1-5; 7 nucleotides align to TRBD1. Germline V gives CDR1 SGHRS, CDR2 YFSETQ. The CDR3 loop spans 15 amino acids. V gave up 4 bases and J gave up 7 bases; unmatched junction bases: 11. The CDR3 region has the DNA TGCGCCAGCAGCCCCGTAGGGGGCTGGGAACAGCCCCAGCATTTT. Its protein is CASSPVGGWEQPQHF. Supplemented by reference TRBV5-1 and TRBJ1-5, the full variable domain reads KAGVTQTPRYLIKTRGQQVTLSCSPISGHRSVSWYQQTPGQGLQFLFEYFSETQRNKGNFPGRFSGRQFSNSRSEMNVSTLELGDSALYLCASSPVGGWEQPQHFGDGTRLSIL.

CDR3 nucleotide sequence: TGCGCCAGCAGCTTGGGCCGCGAGGGCAGAACAGCAGAGACCCAGTACTTC. Its protein product is CASSLGREGRTAETQYF. J is TRBJ2-5 and V is TRBV5-1; maybe TRBD2 (5 bases). This CDR3 comprises 17 residues. CDR1 is SGHRS and CDR2 is YFSETQ in the germline V gene. V lost 0 bases, J lost 4 bases, and 19 bases lay in between. Complete variable domain (other parts from reference TRBV5-1 and TRBJ2-5): KAGVTQTPRYLIKTRGQQVTLSCSPISGHRSVSWYQQTPGQGLQFLFEYFSETQRNKGNFPGRFSGRQFSNSRSEMNVSTLELGDSALYLCASSLGREGRTAETQYFGPGTRLLVL.

This clone has only one observation. This chain uses TRBV28 with TRBJ2-1, with 7 bases identical to TRBD1. V shed 6 bases and J 5 bases; nucleotides not matched to a gene: 7. The CDR3 contains 14 residues. CDR1 and CDR2 (germline): MDHEN, SYDVKM. The CDR3 protein is CASRGRGLNNEQFF. CDR3 DNA sequence: TGTGCCAGCAGGGGCAGGGGGTTAAACAATGAGCAGTTCTTC. Complete variable domain (other parts from reference TRBV28 and TRBJ2-1): DVKVTQSSRYLVKRTGEKVFLECVQDMDHENMFWYRQDPGLGLRLIYFSYDVKMKEKGDIPEGYSVSREKKERFSLILESASTNQTSMYLCASRGRGLNNEQFFGPGTRLTVL.

The count of this clone is one. The V and J genes are TRBV7-2 and TRBJ1-5; no clear D. The CDR3 sequence is 13 residues long. V gave up 4 bases and J gave up 4 bases, with 8 bases separating them. The germline V gene has CDR1 SGHTA and CDR2 FQGNSA. As DNA, the CDR3 is TGTGCCAGCAGCTCAGACACGAATCAGCCCCAGCATTTT. This codes for CASSSDTNQPQHF.

This clone was observed once. V usage is TRBV7-2 and J usage is TRBJ1-2; the D is unclear. CDR1 and CDR2 (germline): SGHTA, FQGNSA. The ends were cut back, 1 base at V and 0 bases at J, with 3 bases in the middle. There are 13 residues in the CDR3. The CDR3 coding sequence is TGTGCCAGCAGCTTAGGTACTAACTATGGCTACACCTTC. Translated: CASSLGTNYGYTF.

V is TRBV28 and J is TRBJ2-7, with 11 bases aligning to TRBD2. With V trimmed by 8 bases and J by 2 bases, 17 bases remained unmatched. The V gene's germline CDR1 is MDHEN and CDR2 SYDVKM. The CDR3 is 18 amino acids. The CDR3 sequence: CASGPGTSGSTRAYEQYF. Written as DNA, the CDR3 is TGTGCCAGCGGCCCGGGGACTAGCGGATCCACACGGGCCTACGAGCAGTACTTC.

The rearrangement uses TRBV7-2 and TRBJ1-5; 8 bases are shared with TRBD1. The CDR3 contains 16 residues. Germline values: CDR1 SGHTA, CDR2 FQGNSA. Trimming took 5 bases from V and 6 from J; bases not matched to a gene: 12. The DNA of the CDR3 is TGTGCCAGCAGCCCCCGCCATGGACAGGGTGCTCAGCCCCAGCATTTT. Protein product: CASSPRHGQGAQPQHF. Filled out from reference TRBV7-2 and TRBJ1-5, the complete variable domain reads GAGVSQSPSNKVTEKGKDVELRCDPISGHTALYWYRQSLGQGLEFLIYFQGNSAPDKSGLPSDRFSAERTGGSVSTLTIQRTQQEDSAVYLCASSPRHGQGAQPQHFGDGTRLSIL.

This clone was picked up one time. This chain uses TRBV19 with TRBJ1-3, with a tentative D call TRBD1 (5 bases). V was clipped by 7 bases and J by 0 bases, with 13 bases between them. CDR3 size: 15 residues. Germline CDR1 reads LNHDA; CDR2 reads SQIVND (reference sequence). The CDR3 DNA reads as TGTGCCAGTACCGCCCACGGGGGCTCTGGAAACACCATATATTTT. Amino acid sequence: CASTAHGGSGNTIYF.

The rearrangement links TRBV24-1 to TRBJ1-2; 9 nucleotides line up with TRBD1. The germline gives CDR1 KGHDR, CDR2 SFDVKD. Trimming removed 4 bases from V and 7 bases from J; junction bases left unmatched: 9. The CDR3 runs to 15 residues. For the CDR3, the DNA is TGTGCCACCAGTGACCAGGGACAGGGCTTACGTGGCTACACCTTC. Translation: CATSDQGQGLRGYTF.

The V call is TRBV6-5, the J call TRBJ1-1; unclear D gene. V shed 1 base and J shed 3 bases, with 9 bases lying between them. The CDR3 sequence is 14 residues long. Germline values: CDR1 MNHEY, CDR2 SVGAGI. The CDR3: CASSYYTQDTEAFF. Written as DNA, the CDR3 is TGTGCCAGCAGTTACTATACCCAGGACACTGAAGCTTTCTTT.

V is TRBV11-1 and J is TRBJ2-5; 8 nucleotides agree with TRBD1. Losses at the gene ends were 4 bases for V and 1 base for J; bases not matched to a gene: 2. Looked up from germline, CDR1 is SGHAT and CDR2 is FQDESV (reference sequence). This CDR3 contains 14 residues. The CDR3 DNA reads as TGTGCCAGCAGCTCCGGACAGGGCCAAGAGACCCAGTACTTC. It specifies CASSSGQGQETQYF.

This chain joins TRBV18 and TRBJ1-5; no clear D gene. Germline assignment: CDR1 KGHSH and CDR2 LQKENI. Trimming pared 3 bases from V and 7 bases from J, leaving 10 bases between. The CDR3 totals 13 residues. The CDR3 spells CASSPALNQPQHF. As DNA, the CDR3 is TGTGCCAGCTCACCGGCCCTTAACCAGCCCCAGCATTTT.

This chain uses TRBV4-3 with TRBJ2-1; the match to TRBD2 covers 8 bases. The CDR3 contains 17 residues. CDR1 and CDR2 from the germline V gene are LGHNA and YSLEER. V lost 0 bases, J lost 1 base, and 5 bases stayed unmatched. The CDR3 is CASSQDPGGRSYNEQFF. The CDR3 nucleotides read TGCGCCAGCAGCCAAGATCCGGGCGGGAGGTCCTACAATGAGCAGTTCTTC.

The V and J genes are TRBV4-1 and TRBJ1-4; D not resolved. V lost 1 base and J 5 bases, leaving 14 bases between the germline ends. Germline loops: CDR1 MGHRA, CDR2 YSYEKL. This CDR3 has 16 residues. The CDR3 protein is CASSQGAGGLNEKLFF. CDR3 DNA: TGCGCCAGCAGCCAAGGAGCCGGCGGATTAAATGAAAAACTGTTTTTT.